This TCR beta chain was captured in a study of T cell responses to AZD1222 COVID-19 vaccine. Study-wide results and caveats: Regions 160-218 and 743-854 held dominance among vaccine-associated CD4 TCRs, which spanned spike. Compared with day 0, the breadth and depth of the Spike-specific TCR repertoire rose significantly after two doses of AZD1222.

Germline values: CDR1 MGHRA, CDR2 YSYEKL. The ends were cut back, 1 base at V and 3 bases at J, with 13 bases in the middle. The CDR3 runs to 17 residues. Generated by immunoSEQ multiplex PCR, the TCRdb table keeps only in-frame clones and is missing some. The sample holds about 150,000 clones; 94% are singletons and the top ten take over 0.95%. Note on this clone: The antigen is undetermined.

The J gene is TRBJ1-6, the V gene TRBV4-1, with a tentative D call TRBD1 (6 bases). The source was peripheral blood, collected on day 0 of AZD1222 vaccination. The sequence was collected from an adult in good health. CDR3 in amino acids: CASSQVLAGDYNSPLHF. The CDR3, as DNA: TGCGCCAGCAGCCAAGTCTTGGCAGGGGACTATAATTCACCCCTCCACTTT.